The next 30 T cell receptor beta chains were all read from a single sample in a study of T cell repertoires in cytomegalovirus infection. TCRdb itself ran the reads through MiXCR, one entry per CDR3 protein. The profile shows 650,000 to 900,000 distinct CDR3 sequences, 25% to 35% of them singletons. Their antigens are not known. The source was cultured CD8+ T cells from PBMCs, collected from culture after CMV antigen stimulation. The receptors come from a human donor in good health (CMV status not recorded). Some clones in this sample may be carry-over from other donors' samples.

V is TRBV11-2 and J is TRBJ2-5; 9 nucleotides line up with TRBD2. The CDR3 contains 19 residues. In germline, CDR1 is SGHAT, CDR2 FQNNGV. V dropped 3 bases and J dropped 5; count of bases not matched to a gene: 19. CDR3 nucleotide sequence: TGTGCCAGCAGCTTCGACGCTCTGGGCGGGGGGGAACGGAGCGAGACCCAGTACTTC. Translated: CASSFDALGGGERSETQYF.

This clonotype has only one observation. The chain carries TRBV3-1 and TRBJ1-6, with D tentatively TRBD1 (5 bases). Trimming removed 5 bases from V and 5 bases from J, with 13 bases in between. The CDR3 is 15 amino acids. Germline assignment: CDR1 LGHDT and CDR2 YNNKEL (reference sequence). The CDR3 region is CASSDRDADNSPLHF. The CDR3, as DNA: TGTGCCAGCAGCGACCGGGACGCTGATAATTCACCCCTCCACTTT.

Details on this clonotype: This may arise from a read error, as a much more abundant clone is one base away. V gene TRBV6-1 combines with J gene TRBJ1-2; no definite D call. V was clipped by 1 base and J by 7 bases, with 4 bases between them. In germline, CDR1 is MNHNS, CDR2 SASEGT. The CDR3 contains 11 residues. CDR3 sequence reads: CASSEGGGYTF. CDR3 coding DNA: TGTGCCAGCAGTGAAGGGGGTGGCTACACCTTC.

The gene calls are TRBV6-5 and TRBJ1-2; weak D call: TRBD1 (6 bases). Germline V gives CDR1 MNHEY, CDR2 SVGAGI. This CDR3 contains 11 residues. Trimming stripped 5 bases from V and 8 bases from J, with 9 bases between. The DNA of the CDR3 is TGTGCCAGCAGTAAGGGGGGAGGCTACACCTTC. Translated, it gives CASSKGGGYTF.

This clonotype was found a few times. The CDR3: CAILLGTDTQYF. The CDR3 bases are TGTGCCATTCTCCTTGGCACAGATACGCAGTATTTT. The rearrangement uses TRBV7-9 and TRBJ2-3; the D is unclear. Trimming shortened V by 10 bases and J by 1 base, and 9 bases separated the two germline ends. In germline, CDR1 is SEHNR, CDR2 FQNEAQ (reference sequence). This CDR3 is 12 amino acids long.

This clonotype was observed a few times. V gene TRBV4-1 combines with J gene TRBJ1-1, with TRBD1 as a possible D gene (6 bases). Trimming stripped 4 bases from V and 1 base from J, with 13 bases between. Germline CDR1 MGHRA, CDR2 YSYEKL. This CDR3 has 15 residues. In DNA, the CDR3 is TGCGCCAGCAGCCCAGGGGCCGGACAGAACACTGAAGCTTTCTTT. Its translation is CASSPGAGQNTEAFF.

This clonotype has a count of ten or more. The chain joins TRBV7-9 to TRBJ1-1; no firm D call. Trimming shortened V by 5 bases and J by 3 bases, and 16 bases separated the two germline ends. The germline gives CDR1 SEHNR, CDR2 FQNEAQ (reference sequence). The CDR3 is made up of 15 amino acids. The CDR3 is CASSPSGEDYTEAFF. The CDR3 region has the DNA TGTGCCAGCAGCCCTAGCGGGGAGGACTACACTGAAGCTTTCTTT. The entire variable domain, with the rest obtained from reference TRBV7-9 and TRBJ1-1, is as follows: DTGVSQNPRHKITKRGQNVTFRCDPISEHNRLYWYRQTLGQGPEFLTYFQNEAQLEKSRLLSDRFSAERPKGSFSTLEIQRTEQGDSAMYLCASSPSGEDYTEAFFGQGTRLTVV.

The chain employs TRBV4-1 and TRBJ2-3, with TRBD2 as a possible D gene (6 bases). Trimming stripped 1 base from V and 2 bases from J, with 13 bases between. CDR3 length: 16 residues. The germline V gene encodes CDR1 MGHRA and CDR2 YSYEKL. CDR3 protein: CASSQGGAGNTDTQYF. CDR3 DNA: TGCGCCAGCAGCCAAGGTGGGGCGGGGAACACAGATACGCAGTATTTT.

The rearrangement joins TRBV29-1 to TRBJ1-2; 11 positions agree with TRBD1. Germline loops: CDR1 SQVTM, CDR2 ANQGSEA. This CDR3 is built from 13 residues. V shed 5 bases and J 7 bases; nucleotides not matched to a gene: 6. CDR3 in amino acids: CSVPPGQGVGYTF. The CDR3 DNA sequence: TGCAGCGTTCCTCCGGGACAGGGGGTTGGCTACACCTTC.

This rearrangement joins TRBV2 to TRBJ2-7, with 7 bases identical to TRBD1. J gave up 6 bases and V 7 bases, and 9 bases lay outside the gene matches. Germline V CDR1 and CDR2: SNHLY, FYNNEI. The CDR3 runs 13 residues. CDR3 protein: CASNHLGQAEQYF. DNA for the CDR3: TGTGCCAGCAACCACCTCGGACAGGCCGAGCAGTACTTC.

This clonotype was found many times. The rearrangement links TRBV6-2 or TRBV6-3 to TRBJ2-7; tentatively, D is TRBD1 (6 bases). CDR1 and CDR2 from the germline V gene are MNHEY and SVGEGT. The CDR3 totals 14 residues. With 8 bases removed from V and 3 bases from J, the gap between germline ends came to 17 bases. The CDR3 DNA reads TGTGCCAGCGGCTTGGATGGGACACTCTACGAGCAGTACGTC. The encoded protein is CASGLDGTLYEQYV.

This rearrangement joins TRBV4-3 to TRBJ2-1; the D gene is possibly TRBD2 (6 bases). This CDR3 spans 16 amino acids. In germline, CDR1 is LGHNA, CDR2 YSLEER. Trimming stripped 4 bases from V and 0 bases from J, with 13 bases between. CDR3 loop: CASSPSGSISYNEQFF. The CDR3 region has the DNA TGCGCCAGCAGCCCATCCGGGAGTATCTCCTACAATGAGCAGTTCTTC.

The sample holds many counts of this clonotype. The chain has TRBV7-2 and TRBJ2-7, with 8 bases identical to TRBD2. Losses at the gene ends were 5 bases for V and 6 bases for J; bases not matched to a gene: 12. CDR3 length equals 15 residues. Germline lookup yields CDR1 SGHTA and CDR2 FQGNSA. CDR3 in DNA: TGTGCCAGCAGCCACAGCGGGGGCCTACTCGGCGAGCAGTACTTC. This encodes CASSHSGGLLGEQYF.

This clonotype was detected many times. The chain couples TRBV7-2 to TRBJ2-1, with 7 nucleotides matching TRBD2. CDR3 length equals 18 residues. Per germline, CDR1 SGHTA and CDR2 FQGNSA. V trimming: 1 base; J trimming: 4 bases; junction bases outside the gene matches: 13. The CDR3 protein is CASSLDTGGGSGYNEQFF. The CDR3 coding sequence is TGTGCCAGCAGCTTAGATACGGGCGGGGGTTCAGGATACAATGAGCAGTTCTTC.

CDR3 residues: CASSPAPGGNQPQHF. Written as DNA, the CDR3 is TGTGCCAGCAGTCCGGCCCCTGGGGGGAATCAGCCCCAGCATTTT. The chain is built from TRBV27 and TRBJ1-5, with D possibly being TRBD1 (5 bases). CDR3 size: 15 residues. The germline CDR1 and CDR2 sequences are MNHEY and SMNVEV (reference sequence). Trimming shortened V by 5 bases and J by 4 bases, and 15 bases separated the two germline ends.

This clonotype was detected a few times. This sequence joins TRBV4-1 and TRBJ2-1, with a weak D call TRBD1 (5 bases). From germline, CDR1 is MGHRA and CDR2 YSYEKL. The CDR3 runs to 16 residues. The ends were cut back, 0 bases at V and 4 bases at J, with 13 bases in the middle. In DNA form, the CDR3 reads TGCGCCAGCAGCCAAGATACCAGGGTAAGGTACAATGAGCAGTTCTTC. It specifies CASSQDTRVRYNEQFF.

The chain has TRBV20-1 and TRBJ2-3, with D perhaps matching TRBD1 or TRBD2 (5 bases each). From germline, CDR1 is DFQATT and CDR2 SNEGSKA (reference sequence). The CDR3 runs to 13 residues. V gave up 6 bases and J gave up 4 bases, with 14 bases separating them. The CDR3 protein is CSALTWGSDTQYF. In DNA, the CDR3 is TGCAGTGCGCTGACGTGGGGGTCAGATACGCAGTATTTT.

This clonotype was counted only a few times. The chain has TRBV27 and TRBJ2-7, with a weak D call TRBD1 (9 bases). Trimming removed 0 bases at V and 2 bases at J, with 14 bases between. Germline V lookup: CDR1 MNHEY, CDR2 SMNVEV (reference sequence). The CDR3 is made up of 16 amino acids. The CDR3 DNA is TGTGCCAGCAGTTTATCGCGGGGGGACAGGGCCTACGAGCAGTACTTC. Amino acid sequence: CASSLSRGDRAYEQYF.

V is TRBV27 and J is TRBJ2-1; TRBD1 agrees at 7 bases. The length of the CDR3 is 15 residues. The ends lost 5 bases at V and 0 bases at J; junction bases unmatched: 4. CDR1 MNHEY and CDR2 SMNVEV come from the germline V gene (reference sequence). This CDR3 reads CASSRRTGSYNEQFF. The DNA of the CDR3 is TGTGCCAGCAGTCGCCGGACAGGCTCCTACAATGAGCAGTTCTTC.

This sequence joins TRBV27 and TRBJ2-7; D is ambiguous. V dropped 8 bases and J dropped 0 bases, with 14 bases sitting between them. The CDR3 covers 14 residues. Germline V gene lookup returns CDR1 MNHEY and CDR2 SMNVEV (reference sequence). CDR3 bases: TGTGCCAGCGTAGGCAGCGACGGCTCCTACGAGCAGTACTTC. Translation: CASVGSDGSYEQYF.

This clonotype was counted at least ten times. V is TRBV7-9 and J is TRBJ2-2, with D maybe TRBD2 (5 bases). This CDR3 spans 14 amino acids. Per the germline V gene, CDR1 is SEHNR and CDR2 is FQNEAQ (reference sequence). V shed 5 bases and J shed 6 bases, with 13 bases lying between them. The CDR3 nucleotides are TGTGCCAGCAGCATGTTACTAGTCGCCGGGGAGCTGTTTTTT. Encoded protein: CASSMLLVAGELFF.

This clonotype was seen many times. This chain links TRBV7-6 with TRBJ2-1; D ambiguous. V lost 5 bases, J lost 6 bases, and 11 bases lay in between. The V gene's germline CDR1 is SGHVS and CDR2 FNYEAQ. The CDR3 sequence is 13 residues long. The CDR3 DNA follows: TGTGCCAGCAGCCTAAGCGTTTCCAATGAGCAGTTCTTC. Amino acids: CASSLSVSNEQFF.

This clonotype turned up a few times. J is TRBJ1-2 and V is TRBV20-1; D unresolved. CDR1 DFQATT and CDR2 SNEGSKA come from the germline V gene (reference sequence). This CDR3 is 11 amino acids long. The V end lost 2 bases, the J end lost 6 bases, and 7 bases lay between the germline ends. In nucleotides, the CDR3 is TGCAGTGCTAGATGGTATGATGGCTACACCTTC. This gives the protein CSARWYDGYTF.

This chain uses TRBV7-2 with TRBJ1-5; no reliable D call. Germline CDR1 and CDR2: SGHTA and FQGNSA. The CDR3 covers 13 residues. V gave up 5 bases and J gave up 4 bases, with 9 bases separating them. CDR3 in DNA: TGTGCCAGCAGCCCCGTACCTAATCAGCCCCAGCATTTT. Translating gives CASSPVPNQPQHF.

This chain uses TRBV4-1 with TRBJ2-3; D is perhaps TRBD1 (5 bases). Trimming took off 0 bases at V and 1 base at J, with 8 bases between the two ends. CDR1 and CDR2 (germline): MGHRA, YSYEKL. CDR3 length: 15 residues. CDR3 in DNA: TGCGCCAGCAGCCAAGATATGGGGCGCACAGATACGCAGTATTTT. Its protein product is CASSQDMGRTDTQYF.

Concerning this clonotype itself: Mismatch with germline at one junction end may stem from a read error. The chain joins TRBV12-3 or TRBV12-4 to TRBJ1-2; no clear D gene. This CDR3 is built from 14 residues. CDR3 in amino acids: CSSSFRESSYGYTF. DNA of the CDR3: TGTTCCAGCAGTTTCCGAGAAAGCAGCTATGGCTACACCTTC.

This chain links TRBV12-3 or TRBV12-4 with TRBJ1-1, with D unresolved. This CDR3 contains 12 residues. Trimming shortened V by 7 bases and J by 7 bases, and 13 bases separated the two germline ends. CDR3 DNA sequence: TGTGCCAGCATAGACGTTCACCTTGAAGCTTTCTTT. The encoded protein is CASIDVHLEAFF.

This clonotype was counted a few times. In DNA, the CDR3 is TGTGCCACCAGCAACTCTCAGCGGGCGTGGGATACGCAGTATTTT. Translation gives CATSNSQRAWDTQYF. The rearrangement joins TRBV15 to TRBJ2-3, with D perhaps matching TRBD2 (6 bases). Trimming took 4 bases from V and 6 from J, leaving 17 bases between them. Germline-derived CDR1 and CDR2 are LNHNV and YYDKDF (reference sequence). The CDR3 is 15 residues long.

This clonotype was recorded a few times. The CDR3 DNA reads as TGCGCCAGCAGCCACCTACAGGGGTACGAGCAGTACGTC. This codes for CASSHLQGYEQYV. The rearrangement links TRBV4-3 to TRBJ2-7; 7 nucleotides line up with TRBD1. This CDR3 contains 13 residues. With 3 bases clipped from V and 4 bases from J, the junction kept 3 bases outside the gene matches. Germline V gives CDR1 LGHNA, CDR2 YSLEER.

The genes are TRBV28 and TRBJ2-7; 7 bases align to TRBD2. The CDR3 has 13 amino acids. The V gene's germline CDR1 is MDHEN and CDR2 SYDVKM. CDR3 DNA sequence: TGTGCCAGCAGTTTTGACCTAGCGGTCGAGCAGTACGTG. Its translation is CASSFDLAVEQYV.